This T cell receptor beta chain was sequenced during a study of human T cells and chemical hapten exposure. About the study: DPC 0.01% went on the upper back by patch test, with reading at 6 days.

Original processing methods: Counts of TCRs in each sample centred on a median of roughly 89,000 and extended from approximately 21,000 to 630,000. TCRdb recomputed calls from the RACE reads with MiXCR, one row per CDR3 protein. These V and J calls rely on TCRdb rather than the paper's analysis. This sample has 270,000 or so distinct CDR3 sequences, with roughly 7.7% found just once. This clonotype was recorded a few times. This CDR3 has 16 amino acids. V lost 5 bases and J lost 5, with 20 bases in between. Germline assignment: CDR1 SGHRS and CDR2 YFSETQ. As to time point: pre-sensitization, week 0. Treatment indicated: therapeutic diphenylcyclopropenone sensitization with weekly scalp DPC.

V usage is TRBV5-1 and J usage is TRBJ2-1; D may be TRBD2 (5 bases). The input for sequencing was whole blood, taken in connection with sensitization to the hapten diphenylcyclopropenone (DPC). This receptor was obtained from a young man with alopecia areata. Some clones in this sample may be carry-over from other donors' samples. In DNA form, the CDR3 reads TGCGCCAGCAGTCCAGGATTCACACTAGGAAACAATGAGCAGTTCTTC. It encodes CASSPGFTLGNNEQFF.